This record covers a single T cell receptor (beta chain). The antigen remains undetermined. The V end lost 6 bases, the J end lost 7 bases, and 18 bases lay between the germline ends. The CDR3 is 15 residues long. Germline V CDR1 and CDR2: MNHEY, SVGAGI. These data are taken from a study of cytomegalovirus exposure and HLA in healthy donors. The PCR contained 60 Vbeta and 13 Jbeta primers. The assay was immunoSEQ multiplex PCR, and TCRdb's table has in-frame clones only and misses some. This sample has around 150,000 clones, with 65% to 80% found just once. Study-level points and caveats: By a later analysis, the bulk of CMV-associated TCR beta chains appeared HLA-restricted. Investigators reported 150 to 200 TCR beta chains as tied to cytomegalovirus.

The V call is TRBV6-5, the J call TRBJ1-4, with D perhaps TRBD1 (6 bases). This receptor was obtained from a female donor in good health and CMV-seronegative. The sequenced material came from PBMCs. The CDR3 DNA reads as TGTGCCAGCAGACCCGCAGGGGAAAAGGGTGAAAAACTGTTTTTT. Its protein product is CASRPAGEKGEKLFF.